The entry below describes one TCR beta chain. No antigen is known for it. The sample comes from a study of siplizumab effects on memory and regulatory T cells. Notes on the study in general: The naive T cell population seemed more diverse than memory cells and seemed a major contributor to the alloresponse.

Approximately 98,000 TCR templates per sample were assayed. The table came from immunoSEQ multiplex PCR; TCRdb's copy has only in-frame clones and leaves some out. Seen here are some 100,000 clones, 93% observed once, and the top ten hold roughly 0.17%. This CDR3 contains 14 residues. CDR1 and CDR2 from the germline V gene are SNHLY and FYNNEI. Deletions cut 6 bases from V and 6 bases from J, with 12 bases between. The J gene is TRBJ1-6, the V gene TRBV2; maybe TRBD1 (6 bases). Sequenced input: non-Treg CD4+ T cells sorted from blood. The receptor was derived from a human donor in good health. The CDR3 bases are TGTGCCAGCAGAGACGGGGGGGCTAATTCACCCCTCCACTTT. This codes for CASRDGGANSPLHF.